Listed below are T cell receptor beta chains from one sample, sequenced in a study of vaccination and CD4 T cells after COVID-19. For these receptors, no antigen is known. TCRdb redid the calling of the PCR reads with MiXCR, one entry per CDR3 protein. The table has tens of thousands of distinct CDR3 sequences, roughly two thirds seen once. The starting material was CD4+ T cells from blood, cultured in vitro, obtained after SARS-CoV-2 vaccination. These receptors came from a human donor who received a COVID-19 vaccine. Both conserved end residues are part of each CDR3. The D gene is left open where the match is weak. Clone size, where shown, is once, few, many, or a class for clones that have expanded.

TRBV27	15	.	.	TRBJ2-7	CASSLFARPTYEQYF	TGTGCCAGCAGTTTATTTGCCAGACCGACCTACGAGCAGTACTTC
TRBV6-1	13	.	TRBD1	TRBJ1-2	CASKGQGSYGYTF	TGTGCCAGCAAAGGACAGGGAAGCTATGGCTACACCTTC
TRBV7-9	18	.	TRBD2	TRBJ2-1	CASSPRVGGGSSYNEQFF	TGTGCCAGCAGCCCACGCGTGGGCGGGGGGAGCTCCTACAATGAGCAGTTCTTC
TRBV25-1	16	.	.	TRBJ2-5	CASSDPNRDPTETQYF	TGTGCCAGCAGTGACCCGAACAGGGACCCTACGGAGACCCAGTACTTC
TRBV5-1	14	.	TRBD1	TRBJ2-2	CASSWTGPSGELFF	TGCGCCAGCAGCTGGACAGGGCCCTCCGGGGAGCTGTTTTTT
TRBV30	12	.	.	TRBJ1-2	CVWSGRTGGYTF	TGTGTCTGGAGTGGACGTACCGGGGGCTACACCTTC
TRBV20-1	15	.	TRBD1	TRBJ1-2	CSARVGTGGFYGYTF	TGCAGTGCTAGAGTGGGGACAGGGGGCTTCTATGGCTACACCTTC
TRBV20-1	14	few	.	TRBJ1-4	CSARDSSPNEKLFF	TGCAGTGCTCGCGACAGTTCCCCTAATGAAAAACTGTTTTTT
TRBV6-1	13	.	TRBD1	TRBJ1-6	CASNRGWNSPLHF	TGTGCCAGCAACAGGGGGTGGAATTCACCCCTCCACTTT
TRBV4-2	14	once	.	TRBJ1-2	CASSQGGPGTGYTF	TGTGCCAGCAGCCAAGGGGGGCCGGGGACTGGCTACACCTTC
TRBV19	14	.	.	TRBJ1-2	CASSIGDIDYGYTF	TGTGCCAGTAGTATCGGGGATATCGACTATGGCTACACCTTC
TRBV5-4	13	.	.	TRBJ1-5	CASSPGINQPQHF	TGTGCCAGCAGCCCGGGAATCAATCAGCCCCAGCATTTT
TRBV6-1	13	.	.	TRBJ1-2	CASSARAFYGYTF	TGTGCCAGCAGCGCTAGGGCCTTCTATGGCTACACCTTC
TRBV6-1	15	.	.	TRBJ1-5	CASSEEGGEGQPQHF	TGTGCCAGCAGTGAAGAAGGAGGGGAGGGTCAGCCCCAGCATTTT
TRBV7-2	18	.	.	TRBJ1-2	CASSLTASASGANYGYTF	TGTGCCAGCAGCTTAACTGCTTCGGCCAGCGGAGCTAACTATGGCTACACCTTC
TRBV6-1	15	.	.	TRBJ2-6	CASSALLSGANVLTF	TGTGCCAGCAGTGCCCTTCTCTCTGGGGCCAACGTCCTGACTTTC
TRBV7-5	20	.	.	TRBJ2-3	CISVSEAQRRTGWDTDTQYF	.
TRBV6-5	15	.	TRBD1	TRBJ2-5	CASSYSTGNKETQYF	TGTGCCAGCAGTTATTCGACAGGGAACAAAGAGACCCAGTACTTC
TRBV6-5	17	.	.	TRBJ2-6	CASSLRASLSGANVLTF	TGTGCCAGCAGTTTAAGGGCCTCGCTCTCTGGGGCCAACGTCCTGACTTTC
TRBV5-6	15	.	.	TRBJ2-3	CASETGRGSTDTQYF	TGTGCCTCTGAAACGGGGCGGGGTAGCACAGATACGCAGTATTTT
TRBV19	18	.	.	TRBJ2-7	CASSTRGAGTPDSDEQYF	TGTGCCAGTAGTACCCGTGGAGCGGGGACACCCGACTCTGACGAGCAGTACTTC
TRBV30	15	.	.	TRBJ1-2	CASEQRAGLGYGYTF	TGTGCCTCAGAGCAACGAGCCGGTTTGGGCTATGGCTACACCTTC
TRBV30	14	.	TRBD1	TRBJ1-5	CAWSVLQGSQPQHF	TGTGCCTGGAGTGTATTACAGGGGTCTCAGCCCCAGCATTTT
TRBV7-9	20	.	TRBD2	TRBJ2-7	CASSLWPTTAGTSYGYEQCF	TGTGCCAGCAGCTTATGGCCGACGACGGCCGGGACTAGCTACGGCTACGAGCAGTGCTTC